This TCR beta chain comes out of a study of shared clonotypes between healthy human individuals. Germline loops: CDR1 MGHDK, CDR2 SYGVNS. CDR3 length equals 16 residues. The J segment lost 7 bases and the V segment lost 9 bases, leaving 19 bases of the junction unmatched. For every subset, genomic DNA was evenly distributed across several immunoSEQ plates. Clones were read by immunoSEQ multiplex PCR, and TCRdb kept only the in-frame ones, dropping some. In the table there are about 2.1 million clones, just under 95% of which are singletons. CD45RO-negative, CCR7-positively selected cells formed the naive CD8 fraction, excluding terminally differentiated effector memory CD45RA+ cells. This clone was detected once.

The sequencing sample was made of naive CD8+ T cells from PBMCs. This receptor was obtained from a man between 18 and 29 years old in good health. Some clones in this sample may be carry-over from other donors' samples. The V call is TRBV25-1, the J call TRBJ2-7; 9 nucleotides agree with TRBD2. CDR3 bases: TGTGCCAGTGGCAAGATTAGCGGGGGAAGCCTGGGAGAGCAGTACTTC. It codes for CASGKISGGSLGEQYF.